This T cell receptor (beta chain) emerged from a study of monozygotic twins with inflammatory bowel disease. Points from the study as a whole: Reduced clonotype sharing with other individuals was observed in IBD patients relative to healthy twins, especially with disease activity. Evidence failed to back one strong IBD-linked signal or clonotype.

The CDR3 has 14 residues. The germline gives CDR1 SGHRS, CDR2 YFSETQ. Per sample, reverse transcription was split into eight reactions. TCRdb derives one entry per CDR3 protein from the 5' RACE reads, leaving out DNA. The sample data list 350,000 to 500,000 distinct CDR3 sequences. Points on this clonotype: Its antigen is not known.

The chain links TRBV5-1 to TRBJ2-1; the TRBD1 assignment by TCRdb is unverifiable without DNA. The sequenced sample consisted of blood. This TCR was recovered from a human donor with ulcerative colitis or Crohn's disease, or a healthy co-twin of an affected twin (not recorded which). This CDR3 is CASSPSHVGGEQFF.